This T cell receptor beta chain comes out of a study of cytomegalovirus exposure and HLA in healthy donors. General study findings and limits: With further analysis later on, most CMV-associated TCR beta chains appeared HLA-restricted. Among TCR beta chains, those listed as cytomegalovirus-associated numbered fewer than 200. Serostatus for CMV was the only available immune exposure information.

Germline CDR1 reads SGHNT; CDR2 reads YYREEE (reference sequence). J gave up 4 bases and V 0 bases, and 8 bases lay outside the gene matches. CDR3 length: 16 residues. Primers for the PCR totalled 60 Vbeta and 13 Jbeta. This table comes from immunoSEQ multiplex PCR, and its TCRdb copy is limited to in-frame clones, with some not included. The sample holds under 200,000 clones, roughly 80% seen once. This clone has a single count. Its cognate antigen is unknown. The specimen sequenced was PBMCs. This TCR came from a boy aged 2-15 years in good health and CMV-seronegative. J is TRBJ2-7 and V is TRBV5-4, with TRBD1 matching 9 bases. Written as DNA, the CDR3 is TGTGCCAGCAGCTTGGCCGGGAACAGGGGGCGGTACGAGCAGTACTTC. Translating it yields CASSLAGNRGRYEQYF.